These 8 T cell receptor beta chains share one sample of origin, sequenced in a study of tumor and adjacent non-tumor tissue in lung cancer. The template was RNA from unsorted bulk tissue. TCRbeta libraries were built with three rounds of nested PCR, modified from ARM-PCR. Using its own MiXCR run on the multiplex PCR reads, TCRdb lists one record per CDR3 protein. The table has around 70,000 distinct CDR3 sequences, around 73% seen once. Material: lung tumor tissue. The receptors were sampled from a man between 60 and 75 years old with non-small cell lung cancer.

This chain uses TRBV20-1 with TRBJ1-5; 10 nucleotides align to TRBD1. After removal of 0 bases from V and 4 bases from J, the junction contained 12 bases not matched to a gene. The CDR3 covers 18 residues. Germline CDR1 DFQATT, CDR2 SNEGSKA (reference sequence). CDR3 protein: CSARDHPGQGLRNQPQHF. CDR3 bases: TGCAGTGCTAGAGACCATCCGGGACAGGGGTTGAGAAATCAGCCCCAGCATTTT.

This clonotype turned up a few times. The conserved final phenylalanine or tryptophan is absent from the CDR3, which likely points to a read error. The chain is built from TRBV12-3 or TRBV12-4 and TRBJ1-2; no reliable D call. The CDR3 has 14 residues. This chain's CDR3 is CPSSTRTGDYGYTS. CDR3 DNA sequence: TGTCCCAGCAGTACCCGGACCGGGGACTATGGCTACACCTCC.

As regards this clonotype: One end of the junction does not line up with germline, which may come from a read error. The rearrangement links TRBV5-5 to TRBJ1-2; no clear D gene. The CDR3 is 13 residues long. From germline, CDR1 is SGHKS and CDR2 YYEKEE (reference sequence). CDR3: CASSLRPYYDYTF. The CDR3 nucleotides read TGTGCCAGCAGCTTAAGACCGTACTATGACTACACCTTC.

A single count supports this clonotype. A read error may produce the germline difference seen at one junction end. This chain connects TRBV29-1 to TRBJ2-3; possibly TRBD1 for D (6 bases). The CDR3 is made up of 18 amino acids. CDR1 SQVTM and CDR2 ANQGSEA come from the germline V gene. The CDR3 nucleotides are TGCAACGTTGGTGCAGGCACAGGGAATCCTTACTACACAGATACACAGTATTTT. It specifies CNVGAGTGNPYYTDTQYF.

About this clonotype itself: The CDR3 end shows no conserved phenylalanine or tryptophan, and so a read error is likely. J is TRBJ2-1 and V is TRBV9; possibly TRBD2 for D (6 bases). Deletions cut 0 bases from V and 9 bases from J, with 16 bases between. Germline V gene sequence: CDR1 SGDLS, CDR2 YYNGEE. The CDR3 totals 15 residues. The CDR3 loop reads CASSVAGGPVSEQFL. The DNA for the CDR3 is TGTGCCAGCAGCGTAGCAGGAGGGCCAGTCAGTGAGCAGTTCCTC.

This clonotype was observed many times. The rearrangement links TRBV14 to TRBJ2-2, with D maybe TRBD2 (5 bases). V was shortened by 8 bases and J by 5 bases, with 18 bases between the two germline ends. CDR3 length: 15 residues. Germline V lookup: CDR1 SGHDN, CDR2 FVKESK. The CDR3: CASGNGLPGTGELFF. DNA for the CDR3: TGTGCCAGCGGGAATGGACTCCCGGGGACCGGGGAGCTGTTTTTT.

This chain joins TRBV27 and TRBJ2-5; D uncertain. Trimming cost V 5 bases and J 0 bases, with 10 bases left between them. Looked up from germline, CDR1 is MNHEY and CDR2 is SMNVEV (reference sequence). The CDR3 runs to 14 residues. The CDR3 spells CASSKNEYQETQYF. DNA of the CDR3: TGTGCCAGCAGTAAGAACGAGTACCAAGAGACCCAGTACTTC.

The chain has TRBV28 and TRBJ1-5; D not resolved. Germline CDR1 MDHEN, CDR2 SYDVKM. Deletions cut 5 bases from V and 7 bases from J, with 15 bases between. The CDR3 has 14 amino acids. CDR3 in amino acids: CASSDAGVVQPQHF. Here the CDR3 DNA reads TGTGCCAGCAGTGACGCTGGGGTGGTGCAGCCCCAGCATTTT.